A selection of T cell receptor beta chains follows, all from one sample in a study of T cell responses to AZD1222 COVID-19 vaccine. Profiled with immunoSEQ multiplex PCR; TCRdb holds only in-frame clones, not every one. Of roughly 150,000 clones in the sample, over 85% were seen once. The sequencing used peripheral blood, collected 28 days after the second AZD1222 dose. The receptors here all came from an adult who received the AZD1222 COVID-19 vaccine. Each CDR3 is given with its conserved first and last residue. The D gene is left open where the match is weak. Size is stated for part of the rows, as once, few or many counts, or as a class when the clone is expanded.

clone_size,v_call,d_call,j_call,cdr3_length,cdr3_aa,cdr3_nt
.,TRBV7-9,TRBD2,TRBJ2-5,13,CASRQLAGETQYF,TGTGCCAGCAGGCAACTAGCGGGGGAGACCCAGTACTTC
.,TRBV7-9,.,TRBJ1-1,13,CASSLGSYTEAFF,TGTGCCAGCAGCTTAGGCAGTTACACTGAAGCTTTCTTT
.,TRBV5-5,.,TRBJ1-2,17,CASSPKVPWTLVYGYTF,TGTGCCAGCAGCCCGAAGGTCCCTTGGACACTAGTCTATGGCTACACCTTC
.,TRBV19,.,TRBJ1-5,15,CASSIGSRSNQPQHF,TGTGCCAGTAGTATAGGCAGCCGTAGCAATCAGCCCCAGCATTTT
.,TRBV3-1/TRBV3-2,TRBD1,TRBJ1-6,16,CASSQATGVGNSPLHF,TGTGCCAGCAGCCAAGCTACAGGGGTCGGAAATTCACCCCTCCACTTT
.,TRBV7-9,.,TRBJ1-1,14,CASSPPERNTEAFF,TGTGCCAGCAGCCCCCCGGAACGGAACACTGAAGCTTTCTTT
.,TRBV7-9,.,TRBJ1-1,14,CASSLTVRGTEAFF,TGTGCCAGCAGCTTGACAGTTCGGGGCACTGAAGCTTTCTTT
.,TRBV5-1,TRBD1,TRBJ1-1,15,CASSTLRTGTTEAFF,TGCGCCAGCAGTACGCTAAGGACAGGGACCACTGAAGCTTTCTTT
.,TRBV18,.,TRBJ2-7,18,CASSPGAHSSHQFYEQYF,TGTGCCAGCTCACCAGGAGCCCATAGTAGTCACCAATTCTACGAGCAGTACTTC
.,TRBV7-2,TRBD1,TRBJ1-3,16,CASSPLGQGSGNTIYF,TGTGCCAGCAGCCCCTTGGGACAGGGCTCTGGAAACACCATATATTTT
.,TRBV4-3,.,TRBJ1-6,18,CASSQEIKRGSYNSPLHF,TGCGCCAGCAGCCAAGAGATCAAAAGGGGCTCCTATAATTCACCCCTCCACTTT
.,TRBV7-3,.,TRBJ1-1,13,CASSASLGAEAFF,TGTGCCAGCAGCGCGTCTCTGGGGGCTGAAGCTTTCTTT
.,TRBV5-4,.,TRBJ1-3,14,CASSWANSGNTIYF,TGTGCCAGCAGCTGGGCCAACTCTGGAAACACCATATATTTT
.,TRBV6-5,.,TRBJ1-2,16,CASSYSGGADPNGYTF,TGTGCCAGCAGTTACTCTGGGGGCGCGGACCCTAATGGCTACACCTTC
.,TRBV7-7,TRBD1,TRBJ2-2,18,CASSLSFPGQMNTGELFF,TGTGCTAGCAGCTTATCCTTTCCGGGACAGATGAACACCGGGGAGCTGTTTTTT
once,TRBV12-3/TRBV12-4,.,TRBJ2-3,12,CASSTPQGTQYF,TGTGCCAGCAGCACTCCTCAGGGTACGCAGTATTTT
.,TRBV19,.,TRBJ1-2,13,CASRMGFNYGYTF,TGTGCCAGTAGGATGGGCTTTAACTATGGCTACACCTTC
.,TRBV7-9,TRBD1,TRBJ1-2,16,CASRSPSQQGNYGYTF,TGTGCCAGCAGGTCCCCGTCCCAACAGGGGAACTATGGCTACACCTTC
.,TRBV5-1,TRBD1,TRBJ2-1,14,CASSAGTGLHEQFF,TGCGCCAGCAGTGCCGGGACAGGGCTCCACGAGCAGTTCTTC
once,TRBV30,TRBD1,TRBJ1-2,12,CAWETGEHGYTF,TGTGCCTGGGAGACAGGGGAGCATGGCTACACCTTC
.,TRBV5-1,TRBD1,TRBJ2-1,15,CASFLGPGQFNEQFF,TGCGCCAGCTTTTTGGGACCGGGACAGTTCAATGAGCAGTTCTTC
.,TRBV7-8,.,TRBJ1-3,15,CASSLGAGGGNTIYF,TGTGCCAGCAGCTTAGGGGCAGGAGGTGGAAACACCATATATTTT
.,TRBV11-2,TRBD1,TRBJ1-1,14,CASSQRQGHTEAFF,TGTGCCAGCAGCCAAAGACAGGGGCACACTGAAGCTTTCTTT
.,TRBV6-1,.,TRBJ1-6,15,CASREVDRLDSPLHF,TGTGCCAGCAGAGAAGTGGACAGACTGGATTCACCCCTCCACTTT
.,TRBV6-2/TRBV6-3,TRBD2,TRBJ2-3,17,CASCQADVWGGADTQYF,TGTGCCAGCTGCCAAGCCGACGTTTGGGGGGGGGCAGATACGCAGTATTTT
.,TRBV5-8,TRBD2,TRBJ2-1,19,CASTKSGTSGAWGYNEQFF,TGTGCCAGCACCAAATCCGGGACTAGCGGGGCTTGGGGCTACAATGAGCAGTTCTTC
once,TRBV4-2,.,TRBJ2-7,17,CASSQDPGVLASYEQYF,TGTGCCAGCAGCCAAGATCCAGGGGTTCTAGCCTCCTACGAGCAGTACTTC
.,TRBV5-4,TRBD1,TRBJ1-3,14,CASTSGGGGNTIYF,TGTGCCAGCACCTCAGGGGGAGGCGGAAACACCATATATTTT
.,TRBV6-2/TRBV6-3,TRBD1,TRBJ1-3,15,CASSRTGSSGNTIYF,TGTGCCAGCAGCAGGACAGGAAGCTCTGGAAACACCATATATTTT
.,TRBV13,.,TRBJ1-4,14,CASSLGTRGKKLFF,TGTGCCAGCAGCTTGGGGACTAGGGGTAAAAAACTGTTTTTT
.,TRBV6-1,.,TRBJ1-1,15,CASSEDVDRGTEAFF,TGTGCCAGCAGTGAAGACGTGGACCGAGGGACTGAAGCTTTCTTT
.,TRBV18,.,TRBJ1-2,13,CASSPDVSYGYTF,TGTGCCAGCTCACCCGACGTATCATATGGCTACACCTTC
once,TRBV15,.,TRBJ1-5,16,CATSRALFGANQPQHF,TGTGCCACCAGCAGAGCTTTATTCGGGGCAAATCAGCCCCAGCATTTT
.,TRBV29-1,.,TRBJ1-1,12,CSVEGFNTEAFF,TGCAGCGTTGAAGGGTTCAACACTGAAGCTTTCTTT
.,TRBV28,.,TRBJ2-7,14,CASSPGTFPYEQYF,TGTGCCAGCAGTCCCGGGACCTTTCCCTACGAGCAGTACTTC
few,TRBV28,TRBD1,TRBJ1-1,13,CASRFPGTEEAFF,TGTGCCAGCAGATTCCCCGGGACAGAGGAAGCTTTCTTT
.,TRBV6-1,.,TRBJ1-2,15,CASSEGRGSLYGYTF,TGTGCCAGCAGTGAAGGAAGGGGCAGTTTATATGGCTACACCTTC
.,TRBV5-1,.,TRBJ1-2,15,CASSYYDSRDYGYTF,TGCGCCAGCAGCTATTATGACAGTCGCGACTATGGCTACACCTTC
.,TRBV28,TRBD1,TRBJ2-2,16,CASSPGRTGDTGELFF,TGTGCCAGCAGTCCAGGAAGGACAGGGGACACCGGGGAGCTGTTTTTT
.,TRBV7-8,.,TRBJ2-3,11,CASSLGNTQYF,TGTGCCAGCAGCTTGGGAAATACGCAGTATTTT
.,TRBV28,TRBD1,TRBJ1-1,12,CASTEDRGRTFF,TGTGCCAGCACCGAGGACAGGGGTAGAACTTTCTTT